Described below is a single T cell receptor beta chain sequence and its context. The data were taken from a study of blood T cell repertoires in COVID-19. Profiled with immunoSEQ multiplex PCR; TCRdb holds only in-frame clones, not every one. The sample carries 300,000 to 400,000 clones, about 87% recorded once. The ends were cut back, 2 bases at V and 3 bases at J, with 14 bases in the middle. Germline assignment: CDR1 MNHEY and CDR2 SMNVEV (reference sequence). The CDR3 is 17 residues long. This TCR was sampled from an older woman with COVID-19, enrolled during active disease. Sequencing input: peripheral blood. The chain couples TRBV27 to TRBJ1-6, with a possible D match to TRBD1 (6 bases). CDR3 amino acids: CASSLGQPFNYNSPLHF. In nucleotides, the CDR3 is TGTGCCAGCAGTTTAGGACAGCCCTTTAACTATAATTCACCCCTCCACTTT.